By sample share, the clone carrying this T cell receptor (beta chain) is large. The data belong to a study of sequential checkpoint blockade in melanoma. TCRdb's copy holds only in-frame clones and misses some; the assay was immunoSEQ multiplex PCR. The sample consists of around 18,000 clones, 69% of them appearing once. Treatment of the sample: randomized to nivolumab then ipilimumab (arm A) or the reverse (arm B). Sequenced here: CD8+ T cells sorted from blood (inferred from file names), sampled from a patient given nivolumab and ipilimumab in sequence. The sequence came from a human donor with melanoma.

This CDR3 is CASSFGSRAHEQYF. In nucleotides, the CDR3 is TGTGCCAGCAGTTTTGGGTCCAGGGCCCACGAGCAGTACTTC. V gene TRBV27 combines with J gene TRBJ2-7; D possibly corresponds to TRBD1 (5 bases). V was shortened by 3 bases and J by 5 bases, with 14 bases between the two germline ends. The CDR3 sequence is 14 residues long. The V gene's germline CDR1 is MNHEY and CDR2 SMNVEV (reference sequence).